This TCR beta chain originates from a study of regulatory T cells in long-lasting Graves disease. Study-wide results and limits: Persistent Graves' patients possessed reduced TCR diversity relative to recently diagnosed ones. Patients with persistent disease showed a bias toward TRBV28, TRBJ1-2 and TRBJ2-5.

Germline V gene lookup returns CDR1 SGHAT and CDR2 FQNNGV. The ends were cut back, 0 bases at V and 2 bases at J, with 22 bases in the middle. The CDR3 spans 19 residues. This clonotype was found a few times. What it recognizes is unknown. Noted time point: persistent/refractory GD, antithyroid drugs over 5 years with positive TRAb. PBMC RNA served as the TCR library source. Investigators prepared the TCR beta libraries by applying iRepertoire HTBI primers and Arm-PCR of CDR3 regions. TCRdb used MiXCR to reprocess the multiplex PCR reads, holding one entry per CDR3 protein. The sample has approximately 500,000 distinct CDR3 sequences, 20% to 25% seen once.

This rearrangement joins TRBV11-2 to TRBJ1-1, with no clear D. The sample here was peripheral blood mononuclear cells (PBMCs), taken when the disease was refractory, from a patient treated with antithyroid drugs. This TCR came from a female donor with Graves disease. The CDR3 is CASSLDGVRLTAPNTEAFF. The CDR3 DNA follows: TGTGCCAGCAGCTTAGATGGGGTGCGGTTAACGGCACCAAACACTGAAGCTTTCTTT.